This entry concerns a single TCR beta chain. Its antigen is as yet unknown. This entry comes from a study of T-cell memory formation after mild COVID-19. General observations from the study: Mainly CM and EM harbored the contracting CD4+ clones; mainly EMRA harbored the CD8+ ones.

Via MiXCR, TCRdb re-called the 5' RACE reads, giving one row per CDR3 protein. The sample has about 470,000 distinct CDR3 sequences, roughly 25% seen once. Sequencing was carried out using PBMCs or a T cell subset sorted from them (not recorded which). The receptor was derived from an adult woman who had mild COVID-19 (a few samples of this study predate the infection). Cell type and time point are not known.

This CDR3 is CAWSGLAGTGNTEAFF. The CDR3 DNA reads as TGTGCCTGGAGTGGTCTGGCCGGGACAGGGAATACTGAAGCTTTCTTT. This rearrangement joins TRBV30 to TRBJ1-1, with TRBD1 identical over 9 bases. CDR1 and CDR2 from the germline V gene are GTSNPN and SVGIG (reference sequence). J gave up 5 bases and V 1 base, and 11 bases lay outside the gene matches. The CDR3 runs 16 residues.